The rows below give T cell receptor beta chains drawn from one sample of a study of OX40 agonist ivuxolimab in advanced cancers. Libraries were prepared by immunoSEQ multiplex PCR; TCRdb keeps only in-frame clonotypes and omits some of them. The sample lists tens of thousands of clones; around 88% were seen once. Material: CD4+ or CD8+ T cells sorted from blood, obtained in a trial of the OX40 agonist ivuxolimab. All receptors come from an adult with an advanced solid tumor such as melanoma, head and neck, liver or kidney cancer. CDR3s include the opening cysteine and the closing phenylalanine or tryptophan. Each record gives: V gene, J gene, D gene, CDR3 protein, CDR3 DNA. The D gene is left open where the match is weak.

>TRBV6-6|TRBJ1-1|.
CASSYSITPGLEAFF
TGTGCCAGCAGTTACTCGATAACACCCGGGCTTGAAGCTTTCTTT
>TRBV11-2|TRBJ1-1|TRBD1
CASSVSGGAAEAFF
TGTGCCAGCAGCGTGTCAGGGGGCGCGGCTGAAGCTTTCTTT
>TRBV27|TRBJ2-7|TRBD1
CASSWTGRNEQYF
TGTGCCAGCAGTTGGACAGGGCGGAACGAGCAGTACTTC
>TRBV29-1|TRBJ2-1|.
CSVEGRARGSYNEQFF
TGCAGCGTTGAGGGTCGGGCCAGGGGCTCCTACAATGAGCAGTTCTTC
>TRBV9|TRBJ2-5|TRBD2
CASSHAVAGPQETQYF
TGTGCCAGCAGCCACGCGGTAGCGGGACCCCAAGAGACCCAGTACTTC
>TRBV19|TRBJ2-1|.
CASSISLDNEQFF
TGTGCCAGTAGTATAAGTTTAGACAATGAGCAGTTCTTC
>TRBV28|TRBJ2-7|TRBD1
CASSLTGVSYEQYF
TGTGCCAGCAGTTTAACAGGGGTCTCCTACGAGCAGTACTTC
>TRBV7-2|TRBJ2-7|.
CASSLVVSPSVYF
TGTGCCAGCAGCTTAGTCGTTAGCCCCAGTGTGTACTTC
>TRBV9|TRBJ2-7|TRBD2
CASRLAGGAYEQYF
TGTGCCAGCAGGCTAGCGGGGGGCGCCTACGAGCAGTACTTC
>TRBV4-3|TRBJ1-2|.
CASSQAGGMGTNYGYTF
TGCGCCAGCAGCCAAGCGGGGGGTATGGGCACTAACTATGGCTACACCTTC
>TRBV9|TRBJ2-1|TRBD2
CASSVGYLAGAHEQFF
TGTGCCAGCAGCGTAGGGTACCTAGCGGGAGCCCATGAGCAGTTCTTC